A selection of T cell receptor beta chains follows, all from one sample in a study of blood T cell repertoires in COVID-19. Sequenced by immunoSEQ multiplex PCR; TCRdb stores in-frame clones only, minus some. The sample holds about 210,000 clones, around 80% seen once. Sequenced sample: peripheral blood. The receptor set was obtained from a woman between 40 and 50 years old with acute or convalescent COVID-19. The CDR3 runs from the conserved cysteine through the conserved F or W. A D gene is named only where the DNA matches it firmly. Only part of the rows carry a size: once, few, many, or a class if the clone is expanded.

length,J,V,D,size,CDR3,DNA
14,TRBJ1-1,TRBV2,-,-,CASSATGQNTEAFF,TGTGCCAGCAGTGCTACAGGGCAGAACACTGAAGCTTTCTTT
12,TRBJ1-5,TRBV5-4,-,-,CASSLDSEPQHF,TGTGCCAGCAGCCTGGACTCGGAGCCCCAGCATTTT
16,TRBJ1-6,TRBV6-5,-,-,CASSYSRHRPDSPLHF,TGTGCCAGCAGTTACTCGAGGCACCGACCGGATTCACCCCTCCACTTT
14,TRBJ1-4,TRBV19,TRBD1,-,CASSTGTGERKLFF,TGTGCCAGTAGTACTGGGACAGGGGAGCGAAAACTGTTTTTT
14,TRBJ2-7,TRBV27,TRBD1,many,CATGTGMESYEQYF,TGTGCCACCGGGACAGGGATGGAGTCCTACGAGCAGTACTTC
15,TRBJ1-3,TRBV13,TRBD1,-,CASSPDRETGNTIYF,TGTGCCAGCAGCCCGGACAGGGAAACTGGAAACACCATATATTTT
14,TRBJ2-7,TRBV5-1,TRBD2,-,CASSTDGTSTEQYF,TGCGCCAGCAGCACAGACGGGACTAGCACCGAGCAGTACTTC
14,TRBJ1-5,TRBV29-1,-,-,CSVATSWGDQPQHF,TGCAGCGTAGCCACGTCGTGGGGGGATCAGCCCCAGCATTTT
15,TRBJ1-4,TRBV7-9,TRBD1,few,CASSFRTGPDEKLFF,TGTGCCAGCAGCTTCCGGACAGGCCCGGATGAAAAACTGTTTTTT
16,TRBJ2-3,TRBV7-2,TRBD1,-,CASSLVPLETGNTQYF,TGTGCCAGCAGCTTAGTCCCTTTAGAGACAGGGAATACGCAGTATTTT
18,TRBJ2-7,TRBV27,TRBD1,few,CASSLRQGGVRPSYEQYF,TGTGCCAGCAGTTTACGACAGGGTGGAGTTCGGCCGTCCTACGAGCAGTACTTC
14,TRBJ2-5,TRBV7-8,TRBD1,-,CASSDRVGMETQYF,TGTGCCAGCTCCGACAGGGTGGGGATGGAGACCCAGTACTTC
17,TRBJ1-2,TRBV2,TRBD1,-,CASSVPGQGTSNYGYTF,TGTGCCAGCAGCGTACCGGGACAGGGGACAAGTAACTATGGCTACACCTTC
15,TRBJ2-7,TRBV18,-,few,CASSPREVSSYEQYF,TGTGCCAGCTCACCACGGGAGGTTAGCTCCTACGAGCAGTACTTC
14,TRBJ1-2,TRBV27,TRBD1,-,CASRRLDRVYGYTF,TGTGCCAGCAGACGCCTAGACAGGGTCTATGGCTACACCTTC
14,TRBJ2-2,TRBV9,-,-,CASSVDRGTGELFF,TGTGCCAGCAGCGTAGATCGGGGCACCGGGGAGCTGTTTTTT
14,TRBJ1-4,TRBV29-1,-,-,CSVEDAQGGGKLFF,TGCAGCGTTGAAGATGCCCAGGGAGGAGGAAAACTGTTTTTT
13,TRBJ2-3,TRBV19,TRBD1,-,CASADRVTDTQYF,TGTGCCAGTGCAGACAGGGTGACAGATACGCAGTATTTT
15,TRBJ1-1,TRBV21-1,-,-,CASSKEGVLNTEAFF,TGTGCCAGCAGCAAAGAGGGGGTCCTGAACACTGAAGCTTTCTTT
13,TRBJ2-7,TRBV6-6,-,-,CATTPWPSYEQYF,TGTGCCACCACGCCTTGGCCATCGTACGAGCAGTACTTC
16,TRBJ2-3,TRBV19,TRBD2,-,CASTLAAGVQGDTQYF,TGTGCCAGTACCCTTGCGGCGGGGGTCCAAGGAGATACGCAGTATTTT
11,TRBJ2-1,TRBV7-2,TRBD2,-,CASSSGTSEFF,TGTGCCAGCAGCTCAGGGACTAGCGAGTTCTTC
16,TRBJ2-3,TRBV6-2/TRBV6-3,TRBD2,-,CASTPVAGGGGHTQYF,TGTGCCAGCACCCCCGTAGCGGGGGGGGGTGGACATACGCAGTATTTT
14,TRBJ1-2,TRBV19,-,-,CASSIEGRRYGYTF,TGTGCCAGTAGTATAGAGGGCCGTCGCTATGGCTACACCTTC
13,TRBJ1-2,TRBV29-1,TRBD1,-,CSVALRTGAGYTF,TGCAGCGTTGCACTAAGGACAGGGGCTGGCTACACCTTC
15,TRBJ2-7,TRBV19,-,-,CASSIAGLLSYEQYF,TGTGCCAGTAGTATCGCTGGACTCCTCTCCTACGAGCAGTACTTC
14,TRBJ2-7,TRBV6-1,-,-,CASSDPGQGGEQYF,TGTGCCAGCAGTGATCCGGGACAAGGGGGCGAGCAGTACTTC
15,TRBJ1-2,TRBV18,-,few,CASSPQGTRDAGYTF,TGTGCCAGCTCACCTCAGGGGACTAGAGACGCGGGCTACACCTTC
13,TRBJ1-1,TRBV9,-,once,CASSGAWNTEAFF,TGTGCCAGCAGCGGGGCATGGAACACTGAAGCTTTCTTT
15,TRBJ1-2,TRBV5-1,TRBD1,few,CASSSPGQGAYGYTF,TGCGCCAGCAGCTCTCCGGGACAGGGGGCCTATGGCTACACCTTC
13,TRBJ1-2,TRBV6-5,-,-,CASKAGDDYGYTF,TGTGCCAGCAAGGCAGGGGATGACTATGGCTACACCTTC
14,TRBJ2-3,TRBV11-2,-,-,CASSKPPRQYTQYF,TGTGCCAGCAGCAAACCCCCGCGGCAGTATACGCAGTATTTT
12,TRBJ2-7,TRBV27,-,-,CASSLRGGEQYF,TGTGCCAGCAGTTTGAGAGGAGGCGAGCAGTACTTC
13,TRBJ1-2,TRBV10-3,TRBD1,-,CAISTTDRDGYTF,TGTGCCATCAGCACCACAGACAGGGATGGCTACACCTTC
15,TRBJ1-2,TRBV18,-,few,CASSPHPRGGTGYTF,TGTGCCAGCTCACCCCACCCAAGGGGCGGAACTGGCTACACCTTC
20,TRBJ1-1,TRBV5-1,-,-,CASSSQPVYRVLTPNTEAFF,TGCGCCAGCAGCTCGCAGCCCGTATACAGGGTTCTTACCCCTAACACTGAAGCTTTCTTT
14,TRBJ2-7,TRBV7-9,-,-,CASSPVGVSYEQYF,TGTGCCAGCAGCCCCGTAGGGGTCTCCTACGAGCAGTACTTC
15,TRBJ2-5,TRBV7-9,-,-,CASSPGGSLQETQYF,TGTGCCAGCAGCCCGGGTGGGAGCCTCCAAGAGACCCAGTACTTC
14,TRBJ2-7,TRBV11-2,-,-,CASSLRVNPYEQYF,TGTGCCAGCAGCCTCAGGGTAAACCCCTACGAGCAGTACTTC
14,TRBJ2-1,TRBV5-1,TRBD2,-,CASSSAGGYNEQFF,TGCGCCAGCAGCTCAGCGGGGGGCTACAATGAGCAGTTCTTC
18,TRBJ2-1,TRBV4-3,-,-,CASSQSAGFRGAYNEQFF,TGCGCCAGCAGCCAATCCGCGGGGTTCCGGGGAGCCTACAATGAGCAGTTCTTC
17,TRBJ1-5,TRBV13,-,-,CASSLGSLQGQNQPQHF,TGTGCCAGCAGCTTAGGTAGCTTACAGGGCCAAAATCAGCCCCAGCATTTT
13,TRBJ1-2,TRBV19,TRBD1,-,CASGDRVWEGYTF,TGTGCCAGTGGGGACAGGGTATGGGAAGGCTACACCTTC
13,TRBJ1-1,TRBV5-1,TRBD1,few,CASSWVQGSEAFF,TGCGCCAGCAGCTGGGTACAGGGGTCTGAAGCTTTCTTT
15,TRBJ2-3,TRBV4-1,-,-,CASSPSRTSTDTQYF,TGCGCCAGCAGCCCCTCCCGGACTAGCACAGATACGCAGTATTTT
14,TRBJ2-7,TRBV7-8,-,-,CASSPTTRADEQYF,TGTGCCAGCAGCCCAACGACTAGGGCTGACGAGCAGTACTTC
16,TRBJ2-1,TRBV27,-,-,CASSLRGGSSYNEQFF,TGTGCCAGCAGTTTAAGGGGGGGGAGCTCCTACAATGAGCAGTTCTTC
17,TRBJ1-2,TRBV2,-,once,CASSQTRGGSPLYGYTF,TGTGCCAGCAGTCAAACCCGCGGGGGAAGCCCTCTCTATGGCTACACCTTC
13,TRBJ2-5,TRBV6-5,-,few,CASSYSSLETQYF,TGTGCCAGCAGTTACTCGAGTCTGGAGACCCAGTACTTC
17,TRBJ1-4,TRBV5-1,TRBD1,-,CASSFGTGTATNEKLFF,TGCGCCAGCAGCTTCGGGACAGGGACTGCAACTAATGAAAAACTGTTTTTT
11,TRBJ1-1,TRBV3-1/TRBV3-2,-,-,CASSQLGRAFF,TGTGCCAGCAGCCAACTGGGGAGAGCTTTCTTT
14,TRBJ2-7,TRBV19,-,few,CASSSSTYGYEQYF,TGTGCCAGTAGTTCTTCGACTTACGGCTACGAGCAGTACTTC
14,TRBJ2-1,TRBV9,-,-,CASSVDSRNNEQFF,TGTGCCAGCAGCGTAGATTCGCGTAACAATGAGCAGTTCTTC
14,TRBJ2-7,TRBV19,-,-,CASSIPGKTYEQYF,TGTGCCAGTAGTATCCCGGGAAAAACCTACGAGCAGTACTTC
16,TRBJ1-5,TRBV4-1,-,-,CASSQTEAGGNQPQHF,TGCGCCAGCAGCCAAACCGAGGCCGGGGGCAATCAGCCCCAGCATTTT
14,TRBJ2-7,TRBV11-3,TRBD2,-,CASSSHSGSGEQYF,TGTGCCAGCAGCTCCCACAGCGGGAGTGGCGAGCAGTACTTC
16,TRBJ2-2,TRBV6-4,TRBD2,-,CASSEGVSGDTGELFF,TGTGCCAGCAGTGAGGGGGTTAGCGGGGACACCGGGGAGCTGTTTTTT
13,TRBJ2-7,TRBV27,TRBD1,few,CASSSGTGMAQYF,TGTGCCAGCAGCTCCGGGACAGGGATGGCGCAGTACTTC
12,TRBJ1-2,TRBV6-6,TRBD1,-,CASRTGGGGYTF,TGTGCCAGCAGAACAGGGGGCGGAGGCTACACCTTC